This T cell receptor beta chain came from a study of T cell responses to AZD1222 COVID-19 vaccine. Study-level points and caveats: Epitopes outside B.1.351 and B.1.1.7 mutated regions reportedly drew nearly half of spike TCRs. Baseline serology detected seropositivity in only a handful of AZD1222 recipients. The donor group comprised mostly white British people and more females; the analysis possibly underestimated clonal diversity. Across the whole spike, CD4 TCRs peaked at regions 160-218 and 743-854.

Trimming took 5 bases from V and 0 from J, leaving 10 bases between them. This CDR3 region has 14 residues. CDR1 and CDR2 (germline): LGHNA, YNFKEQ. Sequenced by immunoSEQ multiplex PCR; TCRdb stores in-frame clones only, minus some. Of around 78,000 clones listed, 88% are singletons. On this clone: Its matching antigen is unknown.

The chain has TRBV4-2 and TRBJ2-5; a possible D gene is TRBD1 (6 bases). This specimen consisted of peripheral blood, obtained on day 0 of MenACWY control vaccination. This sequence originates from an adult in good health. CDR3 sequence reads: CASSNRQDQETQYF. As DNA, the CDR3 is TGTGCCAGCAGCAATCGACAGGACCAAGAGACCCAGTACTTC.